This T cell receptor (beta chain) was profiled in a study of cytomegalovirus exposure and HLA in healthy donors (dated by TCRdb to 2016 to 2017). Context from the whole study: A later analysis indicated that the 130 or so validation repertoires were generated on the platform also employed for the 700 or so repertoires of the first cohort. The study aimed to test whether cataloging public T cell receptors could reveal signatures of past pathogen exposure. To predict cytomegalovirus infection status, the study combined high-throughput TCR immunosequencing, statistical association of individual TCRs with disease status, and machine learning. Besides the first cohort of some 670 subjects, a separate validation cohort made up of roughly 120 different subjects was used.

Donors formed part of the validation cohort, which comprised over a hundred subjects and was distinct from the first cohort of 550 to 850 subjects. Here is what the overall study found, with its caveats: Subsequent analysis determined that TCRs grouped into clusters in the first cohort also showed a tendency toward co-occurrence across the roughly 130 validation repertoires, and 94% of cluster scores exceeded 0. Three of the identified cytomegalovirus-associated TCR beta chains were confirmed in vitro to be specific for cytomegalovirus antigens. The study gave a list of 150 to 200 TCR beta chains associated with cytomegalovirus. A later analysis lacked HLA typing for the validation cohort, so it scored co-occurrence in that cohort across all 110 or so repertoires. According to the authors, the approach could potentially be generalized to other disease states and immunological phenotypes. Most TCR sequences were seen in very few donors, while some public TCRs were found in many individuals. Cytomegalovirus status was reported to be diagnosed by the classifier with high specificity and sensitivity in both the original and validation cohorts.

The germline ends are 14 bases apart after V is trimmed by 3 bases and J by 3 bases. From cysteine to phenylalanine, the CDR3 is 15 amino acids long. The sequence is cut down to CDR3 DNA, 45 bases in frame from base 1. The germline V gene provides CDR1 MDHEN and CDR2 SYDVKM. With regard to this clone: Its antigen is currently not known. Base qualities are not provided; no much larger clone lies one nucleotide away.

Receptors were amplified or captured by the immunoSEQ multiplex PCR assay. In the paper's pipeline: A statistical classification framework was built to diagnose cytomegalovirus status from the catalog of TCR beta chain sequences. TCRdb provides this immuneACCESS table in a form limited to in-frame rearrangements. Some clones are lacking; in checked studies, under half of them reflect an unresolved V gene, and why the rest are absent is not known. V, J and clone size are taken as reported in that table, and D and trimming were inferred from the DNA itself. Present in this sample are roughly 60,000 clones, 85% to 95% of which were seen just once. The top ten hold nearly 6% of the sample.

This clonotype originated in a young woman in good health and CMV-seropositive. The sequencing sample was made of PBMCs. The V and J segments used are TRBV28 and TRBJ1-2, with TRBD1 perhaps the D gene, on 5 matching bases. The CDR3 amino acid sequence is: CASSFPQGEYYGYTF. The sequenced DNA is TGTGCCAGCAGTTTCCCCCAGGGCGAGTACTATGGCTACACCTTC.